The TCR beta chain described here comes from a study of blood T cell repertoires in COVID-19. As for the study in general: Samples of COVID-19 (acute and convalescent) were obtained from the United States, Italy and Spain.

The CDR3 extends over 15 amino acids. The germline CDR1 and CDR2 sequences are LNHDA and SQIVND (reference sequence). With V trimmed by 5 bases and J by 6 bases, 7 bases remained unmatched. Participants reported their clinical history, and cohort assignment relied on those reports. All exposed participants met a person with COVID-19 within 2 weeks before entering the study. Per the study methods: Reference gene primer amplification in the assay estimated nucleated cell counts. Assay: immunoSEQ multiplex PCR; the TCRdb copy retains only in-frame clones and omits some. From that table come the V and J calls and clone size; the DNA was used to work out D and trimming. There are 250,000 to 300,000 clones in the sample; approximately 82% occur only once, and 5% lies in the top ten.

The receptor's source is a man aged 40-49 years who had been exposed to COVID-19. The sequenced sample consisted of PBMCs or T cells enriched from blood (not recorded which). V gene TRBV19 combines with J gene TRBJ2-3, with 11 bases fitting TRBD2. CDR3 DNA sequence: TGTGCCAGTAGTTCGATAGCGGGAGGGCGCGATACGCAGTATTTT. The encoded protein is CASSSIAGGRDTQYF.